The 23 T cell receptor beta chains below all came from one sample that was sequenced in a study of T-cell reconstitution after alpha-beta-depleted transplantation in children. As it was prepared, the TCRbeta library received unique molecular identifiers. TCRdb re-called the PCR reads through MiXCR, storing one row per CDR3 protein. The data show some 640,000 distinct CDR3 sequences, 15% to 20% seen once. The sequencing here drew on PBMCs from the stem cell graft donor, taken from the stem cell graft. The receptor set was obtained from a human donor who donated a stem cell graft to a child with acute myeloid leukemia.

The DNA of the CDR3 is TGTGCCAGCAGCCAAGCGGCCCGACGGGGGAACACCGGGGAGCTGTTTTTT. It codes for CASSQAARRGNTGELFF. This chain links TRBV4-2 with TRBJ2-2; D may be TRBD2 (5 bases). The germline V gene has CDR1 LGHNA and CDR2 YNFKEQ. The CDR3 extends over 17 amino acids. V lost 1 base to trimming and J lost 1 base, with 13 bases between them.

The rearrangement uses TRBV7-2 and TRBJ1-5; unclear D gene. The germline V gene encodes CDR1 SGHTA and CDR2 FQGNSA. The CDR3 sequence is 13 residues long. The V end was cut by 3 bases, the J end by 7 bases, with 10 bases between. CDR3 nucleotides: TGTGCCAGCAGCTTTGACATCATCCAGCCCCAGCATTTT. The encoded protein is CASSFDIIQPQHF.

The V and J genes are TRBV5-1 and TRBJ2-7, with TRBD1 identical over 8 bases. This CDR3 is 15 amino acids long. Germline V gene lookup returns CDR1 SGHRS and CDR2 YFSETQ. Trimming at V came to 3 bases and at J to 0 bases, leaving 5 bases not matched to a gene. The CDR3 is CASSWTTGASYEQYF. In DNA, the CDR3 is TGCGCCAGCAGCTGGACGACAGGGGCCTCCTACGAGCAGTACTTC.

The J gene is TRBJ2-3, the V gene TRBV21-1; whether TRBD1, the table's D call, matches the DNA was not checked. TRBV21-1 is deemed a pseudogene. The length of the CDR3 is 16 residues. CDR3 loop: CASRGAGGLGTDTQYF. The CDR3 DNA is TGTGCCAGCAGGGGGGCAGGGGGCTTAGGCACAGATACGCAGTATTTT.

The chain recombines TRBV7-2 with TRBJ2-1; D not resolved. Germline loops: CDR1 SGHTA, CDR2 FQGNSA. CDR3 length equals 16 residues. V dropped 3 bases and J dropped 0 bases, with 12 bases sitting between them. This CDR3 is CASSFTASSSYNEQFF. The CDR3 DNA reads TGTGCCAGCAGCTTTACAGCGAGCAGCTCCTACAATGAGCAGTTCTTC.

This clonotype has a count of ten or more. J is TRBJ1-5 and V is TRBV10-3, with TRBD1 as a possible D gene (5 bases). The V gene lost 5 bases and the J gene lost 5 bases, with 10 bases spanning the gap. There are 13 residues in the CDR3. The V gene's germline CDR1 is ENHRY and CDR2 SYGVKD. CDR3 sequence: CAISSRVDQPQHF. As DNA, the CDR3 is TGTGCCATCAGTAGCAGGGTAGATCAGCCCCAGCATTTT.

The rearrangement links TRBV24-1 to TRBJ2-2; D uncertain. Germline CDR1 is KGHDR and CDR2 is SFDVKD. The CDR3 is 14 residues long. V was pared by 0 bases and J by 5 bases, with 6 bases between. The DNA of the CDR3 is TGTGCCACCAGTGATTTGATGAGGACCGGGGAGCTGTTTTTT. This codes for CATSDLMRTGELFF.

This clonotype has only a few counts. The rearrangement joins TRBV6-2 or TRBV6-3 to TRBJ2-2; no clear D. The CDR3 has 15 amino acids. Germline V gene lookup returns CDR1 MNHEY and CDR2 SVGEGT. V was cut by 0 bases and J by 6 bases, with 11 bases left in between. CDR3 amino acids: CASSYSTWGAGELFF. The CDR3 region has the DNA TGTGCCAGCAGTTACTCGACGTGGGGTGCCGGGGAGCTGTTTTTT.

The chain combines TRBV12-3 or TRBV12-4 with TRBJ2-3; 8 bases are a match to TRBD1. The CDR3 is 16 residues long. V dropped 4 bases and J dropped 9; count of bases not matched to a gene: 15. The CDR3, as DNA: TGTGCCAGCAGTTCCAGTCGGGACAGGTTGAGAGGGACGCAGTATTTT. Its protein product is CASSSSRDRLRGTQYF.

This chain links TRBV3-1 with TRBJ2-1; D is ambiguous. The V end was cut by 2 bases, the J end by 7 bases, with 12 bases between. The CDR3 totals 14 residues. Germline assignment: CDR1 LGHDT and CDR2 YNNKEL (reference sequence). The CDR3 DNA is TGTGCCAGCAGCCAAAGTCTGGCTACGAATGAGCAGTTCTTC. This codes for CASSQSLATNEQFF.

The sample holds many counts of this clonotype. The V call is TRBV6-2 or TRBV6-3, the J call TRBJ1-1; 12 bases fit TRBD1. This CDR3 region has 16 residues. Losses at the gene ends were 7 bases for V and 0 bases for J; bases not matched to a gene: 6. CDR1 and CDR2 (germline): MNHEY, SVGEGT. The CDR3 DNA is TGTGCCAGCACTGGGACAGGGGGCTTCATGAACACTGAAGCTTTCTTT. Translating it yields CASTGTGGFMNTEAFF.

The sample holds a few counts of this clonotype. In DNA form, the CDR3 reads TGCAGTGCTAGACCTCCCAAACCTTCTGGGGCCAACGTCCTGACTTTC. As protein: CSARPPKPSGANVLTF. The chain joins TRBV20-1 to TRBJ2-6; D ambiguous. Looked up from germline, CDR1 is DFQATT and CDR2 is SNEGSKA (reference sequence). The CDR3 length is 16 residues. V was pared by 2 bases and J by 1 base, with 12 bases between.

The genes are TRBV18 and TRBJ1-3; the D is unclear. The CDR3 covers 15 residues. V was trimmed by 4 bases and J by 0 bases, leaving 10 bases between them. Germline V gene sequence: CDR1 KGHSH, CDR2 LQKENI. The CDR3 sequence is CASSRDGYSGNTIYF. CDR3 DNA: TGTGCCAGCTCACGAGACGGCTACTCTGGAAACACCATATATTTT.

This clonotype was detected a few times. CDR3 amino acids: CASSLTGAGSYNEQFF. CDR3 coding DNA: TGTGCCAGCAGCCTCACGGGGGCTGGGAGCTACAATGAGCAGTTCTTC. V gene TRBV7-9 combines with J gene TRBJ2-1; D is perhaps TRBD1 or TRBD2 (6 bases each). Germline CDR1 reads SEHNR; CDR2 reads FQNEAQ (reference sequence). The V end lost 5 bases, the J end lost 3 bases, and 17 bases lay between the germline ends. The CDR3 runs to 16 residues.

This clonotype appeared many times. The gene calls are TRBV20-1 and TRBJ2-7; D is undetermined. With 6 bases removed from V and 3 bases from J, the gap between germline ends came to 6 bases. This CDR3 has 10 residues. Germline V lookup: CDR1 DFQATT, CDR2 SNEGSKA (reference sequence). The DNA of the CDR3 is TGCAGTGCCGGCCTCTACGAGCAGTACTTC. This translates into CSAGLYEQYF.

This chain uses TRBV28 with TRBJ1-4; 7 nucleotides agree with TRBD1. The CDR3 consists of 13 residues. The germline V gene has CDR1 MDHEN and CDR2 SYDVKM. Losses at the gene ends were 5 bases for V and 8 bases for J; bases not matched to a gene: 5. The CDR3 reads CASSPRDREKLFF. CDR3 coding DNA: TGTGCCAGCAGTCCCAGGGACAGAGAAAAACTGTTTTTT. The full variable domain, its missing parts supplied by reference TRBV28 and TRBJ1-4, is DVKVTQSSRYLVKRTGEKVFLECVQDMDHENMFWYRQDPGLGLRLIYFSYDVKMKEKGDIPEGYSVSREKKERFSLILESASTNQTSMYLCASSPRDREKLFFGSGTQLSVL.

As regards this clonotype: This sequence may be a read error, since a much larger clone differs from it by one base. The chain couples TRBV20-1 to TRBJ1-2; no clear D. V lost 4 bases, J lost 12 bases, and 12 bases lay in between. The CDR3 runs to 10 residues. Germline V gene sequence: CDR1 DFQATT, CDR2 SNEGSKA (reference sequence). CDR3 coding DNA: TGCAGTGCTAATAAGGGAGGCCACACCTTC. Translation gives CSANKGGHTF.

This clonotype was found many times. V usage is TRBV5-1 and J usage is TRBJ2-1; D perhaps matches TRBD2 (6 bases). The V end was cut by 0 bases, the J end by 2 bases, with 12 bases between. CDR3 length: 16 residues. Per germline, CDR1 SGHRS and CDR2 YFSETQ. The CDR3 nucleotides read TGCGCCAGCAGCTTGGGCGGGGATTCAGCCTACAATGAGCAGTTCTTC. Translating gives CASSLGGDSAYNEQFF.

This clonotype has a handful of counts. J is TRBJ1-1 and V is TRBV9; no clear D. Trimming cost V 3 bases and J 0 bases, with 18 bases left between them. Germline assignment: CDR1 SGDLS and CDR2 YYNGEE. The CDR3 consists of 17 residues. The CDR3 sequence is CASSANPHSVMNTEAFF. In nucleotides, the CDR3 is TGTGCCAGCAGCGCAAATCCCCACAGTGTTATGAACACTGAAGCTTTCTTT.

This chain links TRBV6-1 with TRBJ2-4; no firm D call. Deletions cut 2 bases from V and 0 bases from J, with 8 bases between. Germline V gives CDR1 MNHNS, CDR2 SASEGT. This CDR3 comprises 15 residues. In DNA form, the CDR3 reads TGTGCCAGCAGTGAATTAAGGTTAGCCAAAAACATTCAGTACTTC. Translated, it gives CASSELRLAKNIQYF.

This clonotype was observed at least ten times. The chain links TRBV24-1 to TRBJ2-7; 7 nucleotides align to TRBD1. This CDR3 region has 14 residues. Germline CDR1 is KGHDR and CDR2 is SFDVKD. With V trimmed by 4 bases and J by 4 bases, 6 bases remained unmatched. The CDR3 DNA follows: TGTGCCACCAGTGACCCCGGACAGGAATACGAGCAGTACTTC. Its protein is CATSDPGQEYEQYF.

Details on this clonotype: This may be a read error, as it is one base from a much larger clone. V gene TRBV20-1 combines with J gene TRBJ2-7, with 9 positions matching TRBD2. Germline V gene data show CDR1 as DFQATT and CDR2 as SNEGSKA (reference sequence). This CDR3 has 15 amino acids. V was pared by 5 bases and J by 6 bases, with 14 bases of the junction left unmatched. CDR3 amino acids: CSAGTSSGAMSEQYF. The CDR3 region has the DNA TGCAGTGCTGGTACGTCTAGCGGGGCCATGAGCGAGCAGTACTTC.

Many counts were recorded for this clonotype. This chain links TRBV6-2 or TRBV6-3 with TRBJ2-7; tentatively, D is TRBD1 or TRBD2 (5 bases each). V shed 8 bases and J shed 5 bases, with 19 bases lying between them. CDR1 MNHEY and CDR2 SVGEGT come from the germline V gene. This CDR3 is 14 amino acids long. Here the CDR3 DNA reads TGTGCCAGCCAACGGGACGCAGCCAGGGACGAGCAGTACGTC. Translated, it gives CASQRDAARDEQYV.